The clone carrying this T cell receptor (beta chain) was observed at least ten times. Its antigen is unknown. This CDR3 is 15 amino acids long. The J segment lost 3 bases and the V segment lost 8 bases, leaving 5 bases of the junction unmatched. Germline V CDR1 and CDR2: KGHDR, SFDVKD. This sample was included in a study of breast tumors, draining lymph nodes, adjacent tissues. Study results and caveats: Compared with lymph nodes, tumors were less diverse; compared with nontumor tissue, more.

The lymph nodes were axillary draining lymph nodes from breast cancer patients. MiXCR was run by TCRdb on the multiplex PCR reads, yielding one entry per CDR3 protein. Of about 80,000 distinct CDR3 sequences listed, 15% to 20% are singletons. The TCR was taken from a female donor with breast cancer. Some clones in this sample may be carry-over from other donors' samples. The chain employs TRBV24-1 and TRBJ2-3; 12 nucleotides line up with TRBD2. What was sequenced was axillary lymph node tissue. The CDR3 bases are TGTGCCACCACGTCCGGGACTAGCGGGACAGATACGCAGTATTTT. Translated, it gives CATTSGTSGTDTQYF.